This entry lists 22 T cell receptor beta chains sequenced from one sample in a study of regulatory T cells in long-lasting Graves disease. Building the TCR beta libraries relied on iRepertoire HTBI primers, and CDR3 regions underwent Arm-PCR. From the multiplex PCR reads, TCRdb called clonotypes with MiXCR, one entry per CDR3 protein. The table includes about 470,000 distinct CDR3 sequences, 20% to 25% detected once. Time point indicated: persistent/refractory GD, antithyroid drugs over 5 years with positive TRAb. Generation of the TCR library employed RNA extracted from PBMCs. Here the sequenced sample was peripheral blood mononuclear cells (PBMCs), taken when the disease was refractory, from a patient treated with antithyroid drugs. These TCRs come from a female donor with Graves disease.

The chain combines TRBV7-9 with TRBJ2-7; maybe TRBD1 (6 bases). Deletions cut 0 bases from V and 3 bases from J, with 15 bases between. In germline, CDR1 is SEHNR, CDR2 FQNEAQ (reference sequence). The CDR3 spans 16 residues. CDR3 residues: CASSLASDRKGYEQYF. DNA for the CDR3: TGTGCCAGCAGCTTAGCCTCCGACAGGAAGGGCTACGAGCAGTACTTC.

A remark on this clonotype: Just one base apart from a much larger clone, this may be a read error. Because it lacks the conserved phenylalanine or tryptophan at the end, this CDR3 is likely a read error. The chain recombines TRBV30 with TRBJ2-5; the D is unclear. The CDR3 totals 13 residues. Trimming stripped 0 bases from V and 2 bases from J, with 7 bases between. CDR1 is GTSNPN and CDR2 is SVGIG in the germline V gene (reference sequence). The CDR3 loop is CAWSVNDQETQYL. CDR3 in DNA: TGTGCCTGGAGTGTAAATGATCAAGAGACCCAGTACCTC.

A single count supports this clonotype. A single base separates this from a much larger clone, so it may be a read error. The gene calls are TRBV7-9 and TRBJ1-2; D perhaps matches TRBD1 (5 bases). The germline CDR1 and CDR2 sequences are SEHNR and FQNEAQ (reference sequence). This CDR3 has 13 residues. CDR3 amino acids: CASPKEGNYGNTF. The CDR3 region has the DNA TGTGCCAGCCCCAAGGAGGGGAACTATGGCAACACCTTC.

This clonotype has ten or more counts. CDR3 residues: CASWGQGPDEQYF. CDR3 DNA: TGTGCCAGCTGGGGACAGGGTCCTGACGAGCAGTACTTC. The chain employs TRBV28 and TRBJ2-7; TRBD1 matches 9 bases. The germline CDR1 and CDR2 sequences are MDHEN and SYDVKM. The CDR3 loop spans 13 amino acids. V trimming: 8 bases; J trimming: 5 bases; junction bases outside the gene matches: 7.

Only a few counts were recorded for this clonotype. V gene TRBV7-9 combines with J gene TRBJ2-2, with a tentative D call TRBD1 (5 bases). V was cut by 3 bases and J by 8 bases, with 16 bases left in between. The CDR3 runs to 15 residues. The germline V gene has CDR1 SEHNR and CDR2 FQNEAQ (reference sequence). The CDR3 sequence: CASSFGQGLVGELFF. CDR3 coding DNA: TGTGCCAGCAGCTTCGGTCAGGGTTTGGTGGGGGAGCTGTTTTTT.

This clonotype came up a few times. The junction and the germline gene differ at one end; a read error may be behind it. The V and J genes are TRBV6-1 and TRBJ2-5; 10 nucleotides match TRBD2. CDR1 MNHNS and CDR2 SASEGT come from the germline V gene. This CDR3 is 16 amino acids long. The CDR3 here is CASTPGTSAYQETQYF. The CDR3, as DNA: TGTGCCAGCACCCCCGGGACTAGCGCCTACCAGGAGACCCAGTACTTC.

This clonotype was counted only a few times. V is TRBV20-1 and J is TRBJ1-1; the match to TRBD1 covers 9 bases. The germline V gene has CDR1 DFQATT and CDR2 SNEGSKA (reference sequence). This CDR3 region has 13 residues. The trim removed 6 bases at V and 1 base at J, leaving 3 bases unmatched. The CDR3, as DNA: TGCAGTGCGTTACAGGGGGCGAACACTGAAGCTTTCTTT. Its protein is CSALQGANTEAFF.

This clonotype was observed a few times. The CDR3 nucleotides are TGTGCCAGCAGCGAGGAGGGCAGAGCCTACGAGCAGTACTTC. Its translation: CASSEEGRAYEQYF. The chain couples TRBV9 to TRBJ2-7; D may be TRBD2 (6 bases). The V gene lost 3 bases and the J gene lost 2 bases, with 12 bases spanning the gap. CDR3 length equals 14 residues. Germline values: CDR1 SGDLS, CDR2 YYNGEE.

This clonotype appeared many times. The chain employs TRBV6-1 and TRBJ1-4; 8 nucleotides line up with TRBD1. Germline V gene lookup returns CDR1 MNHNS and CDR2 SASEGT. CDR3 length: 16 amino acids. The ends lost 6 bases at V and 4 bases at J; junction bases unmatched: 10. The DNA of the CDR3 is TGTGCCAGCAGAGCCACAGGGGGTGTCCTTAATGAAAAACTGTTTTTT. Its translation is CASRATGGVLNEKLFF.

The rearrangement joins TRBV27 to TRBJ2-7; weak D call: TRBD2 (6 bases). Trimming removed 6 bases at V and 3 bases at J, with 18 bases between. The CDR3 has 15 residues. Germline CDR1 MNHEY, CDR2 SMNVEV (reference sequence). CDR3 sequence: CASRGRKATVYEQYF. As DNA, the CDR3 is TGTGCCAGCAGGGGGAGGAAGGCAACGGTCTACGAGCAGTACTTC.

This clonotype was observed many times. The rearrangement links TRBV28 to TRBJ1-5, with 9 bases identical to TRBD1. This CDR3 has 11 amino acids. Looked up from germline, CDR1 is MDHEN and CDR2 is SYDVKM. V lost 6 bases, J lost 12 bases, and 3 bases stayed unmatched. CDR3 protein: CASRDRGDQHF. CDR3 coding DNA: TGTGCCAGCAGGGACAGGGGAGACCAGCATTTT.

The chain is built from TRBV7-2 and TRBJ1-5; possibly TRBD1 for D (6 bases). V lost 6 bases and J lost 0, with 12 bases in between. The CDR3 is 15 residues long. Germline lookup yields CDR1 SGHTA and CDR2 FQGNSA. CDR3 coding DNA: TGTGCCAGCAGTCAGGGGTCGGCTAGCAATCAGCCCCAGCATTTT. This sequence encodes CASSQGSASNQPQHF.

Ten or more counts support this clonotype. The V call is TRBV11-2, the J call TRBJ1-2; 7 bases line up with TRBD1. Germline V gives CDR1 SGHAT, CDR2 FQNNGV. The J segment lost 8 bases and the V segment lost 5 bases, leaving 8 bases of the junction unmatched. The CDR3 contains 13 residues. CDR3 bases: TGTGCCAGCAGCCATGGGCAGGGGGACGGCTACACCTTC. This sequence encodes CASSHGQGDGYTF. The full variable domain, rest sourced from reference TRBV11-2 and TRBJ1-2, is EAGVAQSPRYKIIEKRQSVAFWCNPISGHATLYWYQQILGQGPKLLIQFQNNGVVDDSQLPKDRFSAERLKGVDSTLKIQPAKLEDSAVYLCASSHGQGDGYTFGSGTRLTVV.

This chain connects TRBV28 to TRBJ2-3; D not certain. V was pared by 6 bases and J by 2 bases, with 18 bases between. CDR1 and CDR2 (germline): MDHEN, SYDVKM. This CDR3 contains 16 residues. The CDR3 nucleotides are TGTGCCAGCAGGGCGGTGTTCGAGGCCAACACAGATACGCAGTATTTT. Protein sequence: CASRAVFEANTDTQYF.

The chain recombines TRBV11-2 with TRBJ2-7, with TRBD1 matching over 7 bases. J gave up 7 bases and V 2 bases, and 11 bases lay outside the gene matches. The CDR3 has 15 residues. CDR1 and CDR2 from the germline V gene are SGHAT and FQNNGV. The CDR3 DNA is TGTGCCAGCAGCTTATCGGCCGGGGCAGGGGGAGAGCAGTACTTC. Protein sequence: CASSLSAGAGGEQYF.

This clonotype was detected a few times. The J gene is TRBJ2-2, the V gene TRBV29-1; D remains ambiguous. The CDR3 contains 13 residues. Germline lookup yields CDR1 SQVTM and CDR2 ANQGSEA. The V end was cut by 4 bases, the J end by 4 bases, with 10 bases between. Written as DNA, the CDR3 is TGCAGCGTTGGCGAGGATGGCACCGGGGAGCTGTTTTTT. Protein product: CSVGEDGTGELFF.

The V and J genes are TRBV4-3 and TRBJ1-2, with unresolved D. The CDR3 has 15 residues. Germline CDR1 LGHNA, CDR2 YSLEER. V shed 1 base and J shed 2 bases, with 11 bases lying between them. For the CDR3, the DNA is TGCGCCAGCAGCCAAGTGGCAGGTGGGAACTATGGCTACACCTTC. Translation gives CASSQVAGGNYGYTF.

This clonotype was recorded once. A much larger clone lies a single base off, so this may be a read error. The gene calls are TRBV27 and TRBJ1-2; no definite D call. V gave up 4 bases and J gave up 1 base, with 13 bases separating them. Germline V gene lookup returns CDR1 MNHEY and CDR2 SMNVEV (reference sequence). The CDR3 has 15 residues. This CDR3 reads CASSYNSGGNYGYTF. DNA of the CDR3: TGTGCCAGCAGTTACAACTCAGGCGGTAACTATGGCTACACCTTC.

This clonotype was observed a few times. The V and J genes are TRBV12-3 or TRBV12-4 and TRBJ2-7; tentatively, D is TRBD1 (5 bases). V was shortened by 5 bases and J by 1 base, with 15 bases between the two germline ends. The CDR3 contains 15 residues. The CDR3 DNA follows: TGTGCCAGCAGTCGACAGTCGGGTTCGTCCTACGAGCAGTACTTC. It encodes CASSRQSGSSYEQYF.

In regard to this clonotype: A clone one base away is much larger, so this may be a read error. J is TRBJ2-5 and V is TRBV6-2 or TRBV6-3, with D perhaps matching TRBD1 or TRBD2 (5 bases each). This CDR3 contains 16 residues. In germline, CDR1 is MNHEY, CDR2 SVGEGT. The CDR3 DNA sequence: TGTGCCAGCAGTCACTCCGAGCGAGGGGATAAAGAGACCCAGTACTTC. Its translation is CASSHSERGDKETQYF.

The chain couples TRBV5-1 to TRBJ2-1, with 8 bases matching TRBD1. With V trimmed by 7 bases and J by 2 bases, 5 bases remained unmatched. The germline V gene has CDR1 SGHRS and CDR2 YFSETQ. This CDR3 spans 14 amino acids. CDR3 protein: CASATGGPYNEQFF. The CDR3 DNA is TGCGCCAGCGCAACAGGGGGACCCTACAATGAGCAGTTCTTC.

The chain employs TRBV11-1 and TRBJ2-1; TRBD2 agrees at 8 bases. J was trimmed by 4 bases and V by 1 base; bases with no gene match: 3. The CDR3 sequence is 15 residues long. Germline V gene sequence: CDR1 SGHAT, CDR2 FQDESV (reference sequence). The CDR3 bases are TGTGCCAGCAGCTTAGAGCGGGGGCCTTACAATGAGCAGTTCTTC. This sequence encodes CASSLERGPYNEQFF.